The clone carrying this TCR beta chain was detected only a few times. No antigen is known for it. It was the library that attached unique molecular identifiers to individual cDNA molecules. TCRdb fed the RACE reads into MiXCR, producing one record per CDR3 protein. The data show some 340,000 distinct CDR3 sequences, approximately 6.9% seen once. As for time point: patch test 1, 2 weeks after DPC sensitization. Noted treatment: therapeutic diphenylcyclopropenone sensitization with weekly scalp DPC. These data are taken from a study of human T cells and chemical hapten exposure. Study information: TCR yields differed between samples (mainly from small differences in pooled library volume).

Broader study findings: Counts of TCRs above 1 in 1000 frequency stayed unchanged with DPC sensitization.

Trimming removed 5 bases at V and 7 bases at J, with 12 bases between. The CDR3 has 13 residues. Germline-derived CDR1 and CDR2 are LNHNV and YYDKDF (reference sequence). The sequencing here drew on whole blood, taken in connection with sensitization to the hapten diphenylcyclopropenone (DPC). The receptor's source is a woman under 30 with alopecia areata. Some clones in this sample may be carry-over from other donors' samples. The gene calls are TRBV15 and TRBJ2-1, with D uncertain. As DNA, the CDR3 is TGTGCCACCAGCGTAGAGCAGAGGAATGAGCAGTTCTTC. Its translation is CATSVEQRNEQFF. Based on the CDR3 plus reference TRBV15 and TRBJ2-1, the full variable domain is DAMVIQNPRYQVTQFGKPVTLSCSQTLNHNVMYWYQQKSSQAPKLLFHYYDKDFNNEADTPDNFQSRRPNTSFCFLDIRSPGLGDTAMYLCATSVEQRNEQFFGPGTRLTVL.